This T cell receptor beta chain was sequenced for a study of blood T cell repertoires in COVID-19. Study information: The cDNA or gDNA used as material had been derived from T cells, B-cell-depleted T cells, or PBMCs.

This CDR3 region has 16 residues. The ends were cut back, 3 bases at V and 0 bases at J, with 10 bases in the middle. Germline-derived CDR1 and CDR2 are KGHDR and SFDVKD. The protocol was immunoSEQ multiplex PCR, while the TCRdb copy is restricted to in-frame clones and leaves out a portion. Of 200,000 to 300,000 clones in the sample, around 83% were seen once. What was sequenced was peripheral blood. The V and J genes are TRBV24-1 and TRBJ2-2, with D possibly matching TRBD1 (6 bases). This TCR came from a man at least 80 years old with acute or convalescent COVID-19. In DNA, the CDR3 is TGTGCCACCAGTGATACAGGGACCGCGAACACCGGGGAGCTGTTTTTT. Residues: CATSDTGTANTGELFF.